The 20 T cell receptor beta chains in this list originate from one sample, sequenced in a study of T cell clonality in common variable immunodeficiency. Study observations and caveats: Common variable immunodeficiency TCR beta sequences reportedly had fewer deletions and N-nucleotide insertions.

TCRdb's copy holds only in-frame clones and misses some; the assay was immunoSEQ multiplex PCR. This record lists around 40,000 clones, none seen once only, and the top ten clones contain approximately 6%. The antigens these receptors bind are not known. Input material: peripheral blood mononuclear cells. The source is a human donor with common variable immunodeficiency.

This clone has ten or more counts. Read sequence stops 3 residues before the CDR3 end, and the germline J gene provides the missing end. The J gene is TRBJ1-5, the V gene TRBV19, with TRBD1 as a possible D gene (6 bases). The CDR3 runs 14 residues. Trimming removed 4 bases at V and 3 bases at J, with 10 bases between. The V gene's germline CDR1 is LNHDA and CDR2 SQIVND (reference sequence). This CDR3 is CASSTTGPNQPQHF. Partial CDR3 DNA: TGTGCCAGTAGTACTACAGGGCCCAATCAGCCC.

This clone was observed a handful of times. The read terminates 3 residues before the CDR3 end, so the remaining end is supplied by the germline J gene. The chain couples TRBV19 to TRBJ1-3, with 7 bases that match TRBD1. CDR1 and CDR2 (germline): LNHDA, SQIVND (reference sequence). V shed 8 bases and J 0 bases; nucleotides not matched to a gene: 10. The CDR3 is 16 amino acids. The DNA read from the CDR3 is TGTGCCAGTTCACCCGACAGGGCCAACTCTGGAAACACC. Protein: CASSPDRANSGNT. The CDR3 in full is CASSPDRANSGNTIYF.

This clone showed up many times. The observed sequence ends 3 residues before the CDR3 terminus, with the missing tail filled in from the germline J gene. The chain combines TRBV6-2 or TRBV6-3 with TRBJ1-5; possible D gene TRBD1, 5 bases. The germline V and J ends were trimmed by 10 bases and 7 bases, with 20 bases remaining between them. This CDR3 is built from 14 residues. CDR1 is MNHEY, CDR2 SVGEGT, per germline. The CDR3 protein is CATPSGQGGQPQHF. The CDR3 DNA, read in part, is TGTGCCACCCCCTCCGGCCAGGGTGGACAGCCC.

As for this clone: The sample holds other DNA sequences that translate to the same CDR3. CDR3 loop: CASSIAGGNTGELFF. Incomplete CDR3 DNA: TGTGCCAGTAGTATTGCAGGGGGGAACACCGGGGAG. The chain uses TRBV19 and TRBJ2-2; 7 nucleotides line up with TRBD1. The read comes to an end 3 residues before the CDR3 does, leaving the germline J gene to fill in the end. With 3 bases clipped from V and 1 base from J, the junction kept 2 bases outside the gene matches. The CDR3 totals 15 residues. The germline V gene encodes CDR1 LNHDA and CDR2 SQIVND (reference sequence).

This clone was observed at least ten times. Partial CDR3 DNA: TGTGCCAGCGCCCCCGCGAGGGGCCTGACAGATACG. This translates into CASAPARGLTDT. The whole CDR3 protein is CASAPARGLTDTQYF. V gene TRBV6-2 or TRBV6-3 combines with J gene TRBJ2-3; tentatively, D is TRBD1 or TRBD2 (5 bases each). The missing CDR3 end, 3 residues past where the read stops, is filled in from the germline J gene. Germline V gene lookup returns CDR1 MNHEY and CDR2 SVGEGT. V lost 8 bases and J 3 bases, leaving 18 bases between the germline ends. The CDR3 length is 15 residues.

This clone was recorded many times. With the read ending 3 residues before the CDR3 end, the germline J gene is used to fill in that end. The sample carries other DNA sequences with the same CDR3. The V gene is TRBV18, the J gene TRBJ1-1; 7 nucleotides align to TRBD1. The CDR3 spans 13 residues. The germline gives CDR1 KGHSH, CDR2 LQKENI. V was clipped by 3 bases and J by 3 bases; unmatched bases: 1. The CDR3 reads CASSPQGDTEAFF. The sequenced CDR3 bases are TGTGCCAGCTCACCTCAGGGGGACACTGAA.

Remarks on this clone: The CDR3 is cut off 3 residues early in the read; its end comes from the germline J gene. The V and J genes are TRBV2 and TRBJ1-2, with 7 bases aligning to TRBD1. With 7 bases clipped from V and 3 bases from J, the junction kept 5 bases outside the gene matches. This CDR3 has 13 residues. Germline V gene sequence: CDR1 SNHLY, CDR2 FYNNEI. CDR3 residues: CASIEGGDYGYTF. The sequenced part of the CDR3 DNA is TGTGCCAGCATAGAAGGGGGCGACTATGGC.

In this sample, this clone turned up a few times. The read terminates 3 residues ahead of where the CDR3 ends, so the germline J gene completes it. The sample contains more than one DNA sequence encoding this CDR3. V is TRBV19 and J is TRBJ1-3; no clear D gene. V was cut by 3 bases and J by 0 bases, with 6 bases left in between. CDR1 LNHDA and CDR2 SQIVND come from the germline V gene (reference sequence). CDR3 length equals 14 residues. The CDR3 region is CASSIPVSGNTIYF. The sequenced CDR3 bases are TGTGCCAGTAGTATTCCGGTCTCTGGAAACACC. Using reference TRBV19 and TRBJ1-3 for the parts outside the CDR3, the full variable domain is DGGITQSPKYLFRKEGQNVTLSCEQNLNHDAMYWYRQDPGQGLRLIYYSQIVNDFQKGDIAEGYSVSREKKESFPLTVTSAQKNPTAFYLCASSIPVSGNTIYFGEGSWLTVV.

This clone has at least ten counts. The chain's CDR3 is CASSLHGVAEAFF. CDR3 DNA, as far as it was read: TGTGCCAGCAGCTTACACGGGGTGGCTGAA. The gene calls are TRBV7-9 and TRBJ1-1; no clear D gene. The CDR3 end is not reached by the read, which stops 3 residues before it; the germline J gene fills it in. The germline gives CDR1 SEHNR, CDR2 FQNEAQ (reference sequence). CDR3 length: 13 amino acids. Trimming shortened V by 2 bases and J by 6 bases, and 10 bases separated the two germline ends.

This clone was found a few times. The read halts 3 residues ahead of the CDR3 end, with the missing end drawn from the germline J gene. The chain recombines TRBV7-6 with TRBJ1-5; D ambiguous. The V gene lost 1 base and the J gene lost 0 bases, with 4 bases spanning the gap. Germline values: CDR1 SGHVS, CDR2 FNYEAQ. CDR3 size: 14 residues. The chain's CDR3 is CASSLEGSNQPQHF. The sequenced part of the CDR3 DNA is TGTGCCAGCAGCTTAGAGGGTAGCAATCAGCCC.

This clone was observed a handful of times. Coverage ceases 3 residues before the CDR3 finishes, and the germline J gene fills in the end. V gene TRBV2 combines with J gene TRBJ2-3, with 7 bases identical to TRBD1. The CDR3 covers 14 residues. V shed 6 bases and J 6 bases; nucleotides not matched to a gene: 9. Germline CDR1 SNHLY, CDR2 FYNNEI. CDR3 DNA (partial): TGTGCCAGCAGCCTCGGGACAGCCGGGGATACG. Residues: CASSLGTAGDT. The entire CDR3 protein is CASSLGTAGDTQYF.

This clone was seen repeatedly, ten times or more. The read terminates 3 residues before the CDR3 end, so the remaining end is supplied by the germline J gene. The chain links TRBV19 to TRBJ2-5; 14 bases are a match to TRBD2. With V trimmed by 10 bases and J by 4 bases, 11 bases remained unmatched. The germline CDR1 and CDR2 sequences are LNHDA and SQIVND (reference sequence). This CDR3 spans 16 amino acids. The CDR3 protein is CATEKGTSGSGETQYF. The CDR3 bases that were read are TGTGCCACCGAGAAGGGGACTAGCGGGAGCGGAGAGACC.

In this sample, this clone turned up a few times. The covered CDR3 bases are TGTGCCAGCAGCCCACAGGCACACTATGGC. It translates to CASSPQAHYG. The full-length CDR3 reads as CASSPQAHYGYTF. The chain joins TRBV6-2 or TRBV6-3 to TRBJ1-2, with D tentatively TRBD1 (5 bases). Read sequence stops 3 residues before the CDR3 end, and the germline J gene provides the missing end. The V end was cut by 6 bases, the J end by 3 bases, with 11 bases between. The CDR3 is made up of 13 amino acids. Per germline, CDR1 MNHEY and CDR2 SVGEGT.

This clone has ten or more counts. The CDR3 end is not reached by the read, which stops 3 residues before it; the germline J gene fills it in. This chain links TRBV6-2 or TRBV6-3 with TRBJ1-2; 8 bases are a match to TRBD1. The CDR3 totals 15 residues. J was trimmed by 4 bases and V by 2 bases; bases with no gene match: 6. Germline lookup yields CDR1 MNHEY and CDR2 SVGEGT. Incomplete CDR3 DNA: TGTGCCAGCAGTTACCGGACAGGGTTGATCTATGGC. It yields the protein CASSYRTGLIYG. The complete CDR3 protein is CASSYRTGLIYGYTF.

A note on this clone: The CDR3 goes on 3 residues after the read ends, and that part is filled in from the germline J gene. The genes are TRBV11-2 and TRBJ2-5; D call uncertain. This CDR3 has 11 residues. The V gene lost 2 bases and the J gene lost 7 bases, with 5 bases spanning the gap. From germline, CDR1 is SGHAT and CDR2 FQNNGV. CDR3 region: CASSLSGTQYF. Incomplete CDR3 DNA: TGTGCCAGCAGCTTATCAGGGACC. Using reference TRBV11-2 and TRBJ2-5 for the parts outside the CDR3, the full variable domain is EAGVAQSPRYKIIEKRQSVAFWCNPISGHATLYWYQQILGQGPKLLIQFQNNGVVDDSQLPKDRFSAERLKGVDSTLKIQPAKLEDSAVYLCASSLSGTQYFGPGTRLLVL.

In this sample, this clone turned up many times. Read data end 3 residues before the CDR3 end; the end is taken from the germline J gene. The V call is TRBV6-2 or TRBV6-3, the J call TRBJ1-1, with a tentative D call TRBD1 (5 bases). CDR3 length: 13 residues. With 3 bases removed from V and 3 bases from J, the gap between germline ends came to 8 bases. Germline CDR1 reads MNHEY; CDR2 reads SVGEGT. CDR3 amino acids: CASSYQGDTEAFF. The part of the CDR3 DNA that was read is TGTGCCAGCAGTTATCAGGGCGACACTGAA.

This clone appeared many times. The read stops 3 residues short of the end of the CDR3; the missing end is completed from the germline J gene. The V gene is TRBV5-4, the J gene TRBJ2-1, with D unclear. CDR1 SGHNT and CDR2 YYREEE come from the germline V gene (reference sequence). V was clipped by 4 bases and J by 4 bases, with 6 bases between them. The length of the CDR3 is 12 residues. The CDR3 reads CASSVTYNEQFF. The CDR3 DNA, read in part, is TGTGCCAGCAGCGTGACTTACAATGAG.

This clone has just a few counts. The CDR3 goes on 3 residues after the read ends, and that part is filled in from the germline J gene. The sample contains more than one DNA sequence encoding this CDR3. V usage is TRBV18 and J usage is TRBJ2-3; 14 bases map to TRBD2. The CDR3 length is 18 residues. Looked up from germline, CDR1 is KGHSH and CDR2 is LQKENI. Trimming cost V 6 bases and J 4 bases; bases outside gene matches: 12. CDR3: CASSLGTSGSGRPDTQYF. The CDR3 bases that were read are TGTGCCAGCTCCCTAGGGACTAGCGGGAGTGGTAGGCCAGATACG.

This clone was observed many times. The read terminates 3 residues ahead of where the CDR3 ends, so the germline J gene completes it. This chain links TRBV29-1 with TRBJ2-7; TRBD1 is a possible D gene (5 bases). The CDR3 is made up of 12 amino acids. Between the trimmed V and J ends, which lost 6 bases and 1 base, there was a span of 10 bases. Germline loops: CDR1 SQVTM, CDR2 ANQGSEA. Here the CDR3 reads CSVSPGSYEQYF. CDR3 bases read: TGCAGCGTATCACCAGGGTCCTACGAG.

With respect to this clone: The missing CDR3 end, 3 residues past where the read stops, is filled in from the germline J gene. The chain uses TRBV18 and TRBJ1-5; no definite D call. The CDR3 is made up of 9 amino acids. Germline V gives CDR1 KGHSH, CDR2 LQKENI. Partial CDR3 DNA: TGTGCCAGCTCCCTACCC. This gives the protein CASSLP. The full CDR3 protein is CASSLPQHF.